This TCR beta chain was found in a study of blood T cell repertoires in COVID-19. Study-wide context: Spain, Italy and the United States supplied samples that represented acute and convalescent COVID-19. Nucleic acid was either cDNA or gDNA, and it came from T cells, B-cell-depleted T cells, or PBMCs.

Generated by immunoSEQ multiplex PCR, the TCRdb table keeps only in-frame clones and is missing some. The sample shows about 400,000 clones, over 85% of them seen only once. Deletions cut 3 bases from V and 0 bases from J, with 8 bases between. CDR3 length: 14 residues. Per the germline V gene, CDR1 is LNHDA and CDR2 is SQIVND (reference sequence). Source material: PBMCs or T cells enriched from blood (not recorded which). V usage is TRBV19 and J usage is TRBJ1-2, with D unresolved. The TCR sequence derives from a young woman who had recovered from COVID-19. CDR3 nucleotide sequence: TGTGCCAGTAGTATCGAAGCACCTAACTATGGCTACACCTTC. This sequence encodes CASSIEAPNYGYTF.